Sequencing of this T cell receptor (beta chain) was carried out in a study of blood T cell repertoires in COVID-19. Study overall: Acute and convalescent COVID-19 samples came from the United States, Italy and Spain. Nucleic acid was either cDNA or gDNA, and it came from T cells, B-cell-depleted T cells, or PBMCs.

In germline, CDR1 is SGHRS, CDR2 YFSETQ. With V trimmed by 2 bases and J by 8 bases, 7 bases remained unmatched. The CDR3 covers 15 residues. Original analysis: By means of reference gene primer amplification, nucleated cell counts were estimated. The repertoire was sequenced with immunoSEQ multiplex PCR; TCRdb's copy has only in-frame clones and lacks some. V and J calls and clone size are given by that table; D and trimming were obtained from the DNA. The data hold roughly 250,000 clones, with roughly 84% observed a single time. This receptor was identified in a human donor in a cohort sampled during active COVID-19. The chain uses TRBV5-1 and TRBJ2-1, with 10 bases that match TRBD2. Material: peripheral blood. CDR3 coding DNA: TGCGCCAGCAGCTTAGCGGGGGGGCTCCGAGATGAGCAGTTCTTC. Its protein is CASSLAGGLRDEQFF.